Listed below are T cell receptor beta chains from one sample, sequenced in a study of T cells in Graves' hyperthyroidism and ophthalmopathy. TCRdb called the multiplex PCR reads again in MiXCR, with one record for every CDR3 protein. The repertoire includes around 610,000 distinct CDR3 sequences, approximately 14% of them detected once, and about 3.9% sits in the top ten. The sequencing input was blood. Receptors originate from a woman in her thirties or forties with Graves' ophthalmopathy. Both conserved end residues are part of each CDR3. A D gene is named only where the DNA matches it firmly. Not all rows give a size; the values are once, few, many and, for expanded clones, a class.

size	D	V	J	CDR3	DNA
many	.	TRBV7-2	TRBJ2-7	CASSQVSGGTYEQYF	TGTGCCAGCAGCCAAGTTAGCGGAGGAACCTACGAGCAGTACTTC
many	.	TRBV4-3	TRBJ2-7	CASSQGLASRSSYEQYF	TGCGCCAGCAGCCAAGGCCTAGCGTCAAGGAGCTCCTACGAGCAGTACTTC
many	.	TRBV24-1	TRBJ2-5	CATSDLGKETQYF	TGTGCCACCAGTGATTTAGGGAAAGAGACCCAGTACTTC
many	.	TRBV20-1	TRBJ1-5	CSASPDVDQPQHF	TGCAGTGCGTCCCCCGATGTCGATCAGCCCCAGCATTTT
many	.	TRBV6-1	TRBJ1-5	CASSGRVYSNQPQHF	TGTGCCAGCAGTGGAAGGGTCTATAGCAATCAGCCCCAGCATTTT
many	.	TRBV28	TRBJ1-1	CASSFSGGAFF	TGTGCCAGCAGTTTTTCTGGGGGAGCTTTCTTT
few	.	TRBV19	TRBJ1-2	CASIGAPGQRGYGYTF	TGTGCCAGTATAGGTGCCCCGGGTCAACGGGGCTATGGCTACACCTTC
many	.	TRBV6-5	TRBJ1-1	CASGRQRNTEAFF	TGTGCCAGCGGTAGGCAGCGGAACACTGAAGCTTTCTTT
many	.	TRBV12-3/TRBV12-4	TRBJ1-2	CASSPTGLVSYGYTF	TGTGCCAGCAGTCCTACAGGGTTGGTTTCGTATGGCTACACCTTC
few	TRBD1	TRBV28	TRBJ2-1	CASWDRGAEYEQFF	TGTGCCAGTTGGGACAGGGGGGCTGAATATGAGCAGTTCTTC
many	TRBD1	TRBV7-2	TRBJ1-1	CASSQTGVNTEAFF	TGTGCCAGCAGCCAGACAGGGGTGAACACTGAAGCTTTCTTT
.	TRBD1	TRBV6-1	TRBJ1-2	CASRRQGYSYGYTF	TGTGCCAGCAGAAGACAGGGATACTCCTATGGCTACACCTTC
.	.	TRBV5-1	TRBJ2-5	CASSLESPEETQYF	TGCGCCAGCAGCTTGGAGTCTCCTGAAGAGACCCAGTACTTC
many	.	TRBV30	TRBJ1-1	CAWSVAGGTEAFF	TGTGCCTGGAGTGTAGCGGGGGGGACTGAAGCTTTCTTT
many	TRBD2	TRBV11-3	TRBJ2-7	CASSSQGLAGDYEQYF	TGTGCCAGCAGCTCCCAGGGGCTAGCGGGAGACTACGAGCAGTACTTC
few	TRBD1	TRBV7-9	TRBJ2-7	CASSSGQGPLTQQYF	TGTGCCAGCAGCTCGGGACAGGGCCCCTTGACACAGCAGTACTTC
many	.	TRBV7-2	TRBJ2-7	CASSAQLEQYF	TGTGCCAGCAGCGCACAGCTCGAGCAGTACTTC